Reported below is one T cell receptor (beta chain). These data come from a study of blood T cell repertoires in COVID-19. Study-level information: T cells, B-cell-depleted T cells, or PBMCs provided the cDNA or gDNA that served as material.

Here immunoSEQ multiplex PCR was the method, and the copy in TCRdb shows in-frame clones only, minus some. Of 150,000 to 200,000 clones listed, approximately 85% are singletons. Germline V gene lookup returns CDR1 SQVTM and CDR2 ANQGSEA. There are 13 residues in the CDR3. With 6 bases clipped from V and 4 bases from J, the junction kept 8 bases outside the gene matches. Cohorts were based on clinical histories the participants reported. Two negative PCRs, clearance, or symptom resolution characterized the recovered Cohort 3 donors. Input material: PBMCs or T cells enriched from blood (not recorded which). The TCR comes from a woman aged 18-30 years who had recovered from COVID-19. This rearrangement joins TRBV29-1 to TRBJ1-1, with 7 bases fitting TRBD1. CDR3 DNA: TGCAGCGTGGGGCAGGGGGACAGCACTGAAGCTTTCTTT. It is translated as CSVGQGDSTEAFF.